The T cell receptor (beta chain) under discussion was sequenced for a study of blood T cell repertoires in COVID-19. Across the whole study: Samples taken during acute and convalescent COVID-19 were collected in the United States, Italy and Spain. Nucleic acid was either cDNA or gDNA, and it came from T cells, B-cell-depleted T cells, or PBMCs.

The CDR3 extends over 14 amino acids. Germline-derived CDR1 and CDR2 are LGHNA and YSLEER. V was clipped by 0 bases and J by 5 bases, with 10 bases between them. Per the original data handling: From reference gene primer amplification, estimates of nucleated cell counts were derived. TCRdb's table, derived via immunoSEQ multiplex PCR, lists solely in-frame clones and lacks some. V and J calls and clone size come straight from that table; D and trimming were deduced from the DNA. The sample lists 240,000 or so clones; more than 75% were seen once. This receptor was identified in a woman aged 35 to 49 who had recovered from COVID-19. The V gene is TRBV4-3, the J gene TRBJ1-2, with no clear D. The sequenced sample consisted of peripheral blood. DNA for the CDR3: TGCGCCAGCAGCCAAGATGTGTCAGATTATGGCTACACCTTC. Its translation: CASSQDVSDYGYTF.